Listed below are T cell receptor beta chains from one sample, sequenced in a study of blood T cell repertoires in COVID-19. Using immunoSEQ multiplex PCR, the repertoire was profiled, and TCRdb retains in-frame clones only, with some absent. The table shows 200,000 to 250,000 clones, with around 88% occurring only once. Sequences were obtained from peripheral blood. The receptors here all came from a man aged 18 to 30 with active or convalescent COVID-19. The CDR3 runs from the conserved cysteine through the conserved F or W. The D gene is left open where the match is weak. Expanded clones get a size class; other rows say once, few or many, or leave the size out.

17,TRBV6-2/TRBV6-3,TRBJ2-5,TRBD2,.,CASSKTSGRAFEETQYF,TGTGCCAGCAGTAAGACTAGCGGGAGGGCCTTTGAAGAGACCCAGTACTTC
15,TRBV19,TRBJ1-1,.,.,CASSILPGLNTEAFF,TGTGCCAGTAGTATTTTACCAGGGCTTAACACTGAAGCTTTCTTT
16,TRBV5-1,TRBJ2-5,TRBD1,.,CASSGRPGQGGETQYF,TGCGCCAGCAGCGGACGGCCCGGACAGGGTGGGGAGACCCAGTACTTC
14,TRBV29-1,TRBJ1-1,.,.,CSVSNRLADTEAFF,TGCAGCGTATCGAACCGACTGGCGGACACTGAAGCTTTCTTT
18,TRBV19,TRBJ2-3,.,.,CASSARLGGDFSTDTQYF,TGTGCCAGTAGTGCACGCCTCGGCGGGGACTTTAGCACAGATACGCAGTATTTT
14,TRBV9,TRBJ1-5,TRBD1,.,CASSVDRVRRPQHF,TGTGCCAGCAGCGTGGACAGGGTTCGCCGGCCCCAGCATTTT
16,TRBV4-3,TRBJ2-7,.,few,CASSQDYQGIYYEQYF,TGCGCCAGCAGCCAAGATTACCAGGGAATCTATTACGAGCAGTACTTC
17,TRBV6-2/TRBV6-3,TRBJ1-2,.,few,CASSYAPRVQTNYGYTF,TGTGCCAGCAGTTACGCCCCCCGCGTACAGACGAATTATGGCTACACCTTC
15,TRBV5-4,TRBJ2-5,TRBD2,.,CASSLTSGGAETQYF,TGTGCCAGCAGCTTAACTAGCGGAGGGGCGGAGACCCAGTACTTC
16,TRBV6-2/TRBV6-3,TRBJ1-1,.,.,CASSYNPTEINTEAFF,TGTGCCAGCAGTTACAACCCGACAGAGATTAACACTGAAGCTTTCTTT
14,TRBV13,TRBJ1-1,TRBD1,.,CASSSRDRDTEAFF,TGTGCCAGCAGCTCCAGAGACAGGGACACTGAAGCTTTCTTT
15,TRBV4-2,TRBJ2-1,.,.,CASSQAGSGYNEQFF,TGTGCCAGCAGCCAAGCCGGGAGCGGCTACAATGAGCAGTTCTTC
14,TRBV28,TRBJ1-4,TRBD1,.,CASSLTGGNEKLFF,TGTGCCAGCAGCCTGACAGGGGGGAATGAAAAACTGTTTTTT
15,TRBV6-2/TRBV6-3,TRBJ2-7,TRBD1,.,CASSQPGQGHYEQYF,TGTGCCAGCAGTCAGCCGGGACAGGGTCATTACGAGCAGTACTTC
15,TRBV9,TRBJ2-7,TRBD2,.,CASSGQLAGTYEQYF,TGTGCCAGCAGCGGGCAACTAGCGGGGACTTACGAGCAGTACTTC
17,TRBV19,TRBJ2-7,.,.,CASSIDLSKTGAYEQYF,TGTGCCAGTAGTATAGATCTGAGTAAGACCGGAGCCTACGAGCAGTACTTC
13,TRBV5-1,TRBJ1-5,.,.,CASSFGSNQPQHF,TGCGCCAGCAGCTTCGGTAGCAATCAGCCCCAGCATTTT
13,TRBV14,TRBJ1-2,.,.,CASSQDKSYGYTF,TGTGCCAGCAGCCAAGATAAGAGCTATGGCTACACCTTC
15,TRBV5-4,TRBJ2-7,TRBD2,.,CASSLLAGGGNEQYF,TGTGCCAGCAGCTTGTTAGCGGGAGGTGGAAACGAGCAGTACTTC
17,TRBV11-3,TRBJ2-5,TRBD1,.,CASRPYRDRGTQETQYF,TGTGCCAGCAGGCCTTACCGGGACAGGGGCACCCAAGAGACCCAGTACTTC
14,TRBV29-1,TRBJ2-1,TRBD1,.,CSVADRTLNNEQFF,TGCAGCGTTGCGGACAGGACCCTAAACAATGAGCAGTTCTTC
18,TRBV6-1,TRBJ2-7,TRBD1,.,CASSVGSEGTLRGYEQYF,TGTGCCAGCAGTGTAGGTTCCGAGGGGACACTCAGGGGGTACGAGCAGTACTTC
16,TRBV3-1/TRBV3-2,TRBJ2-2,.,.,CASSQPGLMNTGELFF,TGTGCCAGCAGCCAACCGGGACTCATGAACACCGGGGAGCTGTTTTTT
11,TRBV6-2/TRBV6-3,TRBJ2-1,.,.,CASSYSNEQFF,TGTGCCAGCAGTTATAGCAATGAGCAGTTCTTC
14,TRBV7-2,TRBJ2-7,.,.,CASSLRASRVEQYF,TGTGCCAGCAGCTTAAGAGCAAGCAGGGTGGAGCAGTACTTC
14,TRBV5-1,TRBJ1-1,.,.,CASSQTVPNTEAFF,TGCGCCAGCAGCCAGACAGTTCCGAACACTGAAGCTTTCTTT
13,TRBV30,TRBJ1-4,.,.,CAWNRATNEKLFF,TGTGCCTGGAACAGGGCAACTAATGAAAAACTGTTTTTT
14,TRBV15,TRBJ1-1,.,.,CATSRDISQTEAFF,TGTGCCACCAGCAGAGATATCTCCCAGACTGAAGCTTTCTTT
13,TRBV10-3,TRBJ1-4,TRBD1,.,CATRTGENEKLFF,TGTGCCACCCGGACAGGGGAAAATGAAAAACTGTTTTTT
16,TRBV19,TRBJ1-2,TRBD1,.,CASRKRPGQGNWGYTF,TGTGCCAGTAGAAAACGCCCGGGACAGGGGAATTGGGGCTACACCTTC
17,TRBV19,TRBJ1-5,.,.,CASTTTWGVNSNQPQHF,TGTGCCAGTACCACGACCTGGGGGGTAAATAGCAATCAGCCCCAGCATTTT
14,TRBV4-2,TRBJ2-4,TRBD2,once,CASSQSGRVNIQYF,TGTGCCAGCAGCCAAAGCGGGAGAGTGAACATTCAGTACTTC
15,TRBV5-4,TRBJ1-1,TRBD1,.,CASSWGDSLNTEAFF,TGTGCCAGCAGCTGGGGGGACAGCTTGAACACTGAAGCTTTCTTT
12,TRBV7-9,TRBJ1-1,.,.,CASSLQGNEAFF,TGTGCCAGCAGCCTTCAGGGAAATGAAGCTTTCTTT
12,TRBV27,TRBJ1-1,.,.,CASSHGGTEAFF,TGTGCCAGCAGTCACGGGGGCACTGAAGCTTTCTTT
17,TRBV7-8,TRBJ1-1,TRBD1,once,CASSLDWGGQGNTEAFF,TGTGCCAGCAGCTTAGATTGGGGGGGACAGGGGAACACTGAAGCTTTCTTT
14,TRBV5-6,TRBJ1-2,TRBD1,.,CASSLGAGGDGYTF,TGTGCCAGCAGCTTGGGAGCAGGGGGCGATGGCTACACCTTC
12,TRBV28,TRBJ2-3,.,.,CASSGFTDTQYF,TGTGCCAGCAGTGGCTTCACAGATACGCAGTATTTT
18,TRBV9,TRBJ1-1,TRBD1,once,CASSVATGVPGLNTEAFF,TGTGCCAGCAGCGTAGCTACAGGGGTCCCAGGCCTGAACACTGAAGCTTTCTTT
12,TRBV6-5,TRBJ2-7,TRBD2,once,CASTQRGGAEYF,TGTGCCAGCACCCAGCGGGGGGGGGCTGAGTACTTC
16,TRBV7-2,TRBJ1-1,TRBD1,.,CASSERTGVGNTEAFF,TGTGCCAGCAGCGAAAGGACAGGGGTAGGGAACACTGAAGCTTTCTTT
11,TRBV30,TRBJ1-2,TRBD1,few,CAWSRDRGFSF,TGTGCCTGGAGTAGGGACAGGGGTTTCTCCTTC
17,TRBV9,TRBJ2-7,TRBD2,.,CASSVGLAGAAGDEQYF,TGTGCCAGCAGCGTAGGACTAGCGGGAGCGGCCGGGGACGAGCAGTACTTC
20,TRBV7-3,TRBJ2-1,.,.,CASSLIATGSGTTPYNEQFF,TGTGCCAGCAGCTTAATCGCTACTGGGAGCGGGACAACTCCCTACAATGAGCAGTTCTTC
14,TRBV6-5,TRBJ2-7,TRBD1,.,CASTDRTGDYEQYF,TGTGCCAGCACCGATAGGACAGGGGACTACGAGCAGTACTTC
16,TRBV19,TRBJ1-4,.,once,CASSISVGSGNEKLFF,TGTGCCAGTAGTATAAGTGTTGGGAGCGGTAATGAAAAACTGTTTTTT
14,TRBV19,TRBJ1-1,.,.,CASSIWGENTEAFF,TGTGCCAGTAGTATCTGGGGGGAGAACACTGAAGCTTTCTTT
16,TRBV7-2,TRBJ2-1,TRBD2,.,CASSLGLAGIGNEQFF,TGTGCCAGCAGCTTAGGGTTAGCGGGAATAGGGAATGAGCAGTTCTTC
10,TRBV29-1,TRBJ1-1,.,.,CSVSGAEAFF,TGCAGCGTTTCGGGTGCTGAAGCTTTCTTT
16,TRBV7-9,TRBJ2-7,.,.,CASSLGVGGPTYEQYF,TGTGCCAGCAGCTTAGGGGTGGGCGGGCCGACCTACGAGCAGTACTTC
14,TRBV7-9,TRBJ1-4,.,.,CASSPGTSNEKLFF,TGTGCCAGCAGCCCCGGGACTTCTAATGAAAAACTGTTTTTT
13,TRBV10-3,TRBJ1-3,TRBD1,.,CAISGTDGNTIYF,TGTGCCATCAGCGGGACAGACGGAAACACCATATATTTT
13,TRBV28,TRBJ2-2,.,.,CASRAANTGELFF,TGTGCCAGCAGGGCAGCGAACACCGGGGAGCTGTTTTTT
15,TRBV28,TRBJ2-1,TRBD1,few,CASSLVGQGENEQFF,TGTGCCAGCAGTTTAGTGGGACAGGGGGAAAATGAGCAGTTCTTC
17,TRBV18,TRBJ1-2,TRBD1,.,CASSPRLGTGSSYGYTF,TGTGCCAGCTCACCACGCCTCGGGACAGGCTCTTCCTATGGCTACACCTTC
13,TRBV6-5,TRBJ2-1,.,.,CASSWRGGNEQFF,TGTGCCAGCAGTTGGCGTGGGGGGAATGAGCAGTTCTTC
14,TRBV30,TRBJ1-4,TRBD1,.,CASPAGTGRGKLFF,TGTGCCTCCCCGGCCGGGACAGGGCGCGGAAAACTGTTTTTT
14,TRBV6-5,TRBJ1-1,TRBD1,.,CASRADRAHTEAFF,TGTGCCAGCAGGGCGGACAGGGCACACACTGAAGCTTTCTTT